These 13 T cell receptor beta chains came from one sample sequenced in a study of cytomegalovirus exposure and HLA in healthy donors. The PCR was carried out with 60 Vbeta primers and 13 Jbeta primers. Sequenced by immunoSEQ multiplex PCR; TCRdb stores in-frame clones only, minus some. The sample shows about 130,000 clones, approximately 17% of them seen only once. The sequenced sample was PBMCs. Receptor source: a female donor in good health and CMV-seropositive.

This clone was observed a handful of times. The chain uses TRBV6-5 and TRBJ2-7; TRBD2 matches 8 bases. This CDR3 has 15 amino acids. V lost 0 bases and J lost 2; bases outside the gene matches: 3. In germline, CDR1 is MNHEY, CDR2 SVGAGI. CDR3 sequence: CASSYSSGTTYEQYF. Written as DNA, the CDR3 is TGTGCCAGCAGTTACTCTAGCGGGACGACCTACGAGCAGTACTTC.

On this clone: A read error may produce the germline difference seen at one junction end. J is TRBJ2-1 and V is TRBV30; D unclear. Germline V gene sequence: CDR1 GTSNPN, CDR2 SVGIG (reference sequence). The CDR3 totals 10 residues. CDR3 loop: CAWSSPFVVF. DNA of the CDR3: TGTGCCTGGAGTTCTCCCTTTGTAGTCTTC.

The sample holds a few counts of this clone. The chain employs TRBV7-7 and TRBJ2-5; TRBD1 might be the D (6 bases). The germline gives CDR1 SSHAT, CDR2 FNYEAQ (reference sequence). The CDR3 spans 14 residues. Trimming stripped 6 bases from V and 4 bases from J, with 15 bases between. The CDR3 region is CASSPTGTPETQYF. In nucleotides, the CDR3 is TGTGCCAGCAGTCCCACCGGGACACCAGAGACCCAGTACTTC.

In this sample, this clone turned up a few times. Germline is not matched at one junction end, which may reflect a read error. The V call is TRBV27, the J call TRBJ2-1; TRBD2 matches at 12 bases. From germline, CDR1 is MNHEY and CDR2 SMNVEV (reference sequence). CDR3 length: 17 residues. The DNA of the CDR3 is TGTGCCAGCAGTTCATCTACCGCGGGGGCTAGCGGGAGGGCCACACTCTTC. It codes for CASSSSTAGASGRATLF.

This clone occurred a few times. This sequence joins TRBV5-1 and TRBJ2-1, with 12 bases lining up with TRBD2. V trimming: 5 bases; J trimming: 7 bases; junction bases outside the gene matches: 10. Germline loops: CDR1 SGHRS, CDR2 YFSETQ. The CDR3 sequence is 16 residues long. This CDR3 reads CASRERLAGVDNEQFF. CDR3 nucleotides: TGCGCCAGCAGAGAGAGACTAGCGGGGGTGGATAATGAGCAGTTCTTC. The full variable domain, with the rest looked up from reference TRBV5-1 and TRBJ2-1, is KAGVTQTPRYLIKTRGQQVTLSCSPISGHRSVSWYQQTPGQGLQFLFEYFSETQRNKGNFPGRFSGRQFSNSRSEMNVSTLELGDSALYLCASRERLAGVDNEQFFGPGTRLTVL.

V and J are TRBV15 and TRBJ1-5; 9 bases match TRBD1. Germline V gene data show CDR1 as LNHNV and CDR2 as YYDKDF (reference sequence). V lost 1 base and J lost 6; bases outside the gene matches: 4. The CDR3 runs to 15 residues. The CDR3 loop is CATSRGDREGQPQHF. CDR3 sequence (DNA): TGTGCCACCAGCAGAGGGGACAGGGAAGGTCAGCCCCAGCATTTT.

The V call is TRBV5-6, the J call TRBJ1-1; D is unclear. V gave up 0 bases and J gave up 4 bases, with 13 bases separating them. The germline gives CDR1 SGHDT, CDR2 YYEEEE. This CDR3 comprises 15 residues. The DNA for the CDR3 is TGTGCCAGCAGCTTGGATCTGGGCTCCTCCACTGAAGCTTTCTTT. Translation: CASSLDLGSSTEAFF.

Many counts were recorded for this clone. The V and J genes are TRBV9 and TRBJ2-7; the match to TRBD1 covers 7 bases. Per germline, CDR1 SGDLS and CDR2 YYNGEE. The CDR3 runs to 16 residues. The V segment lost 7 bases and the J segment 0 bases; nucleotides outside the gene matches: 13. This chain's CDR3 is CASGPTGQQSSYEQYF. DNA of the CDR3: TGTGCCAGCGGCCCAACGGGACAGCAAAGCTCCTACGAGCAGTACTTC.

CDR3 DNA: TGTGCCAGCAGTTACTCGACAGGTGGTGCTTTCTTT. It encodes CASSYSTGGAFF. The chain combines TRBV6-6 with TRBJ1-1; D is perhaps TRBD1 (6 bases). CDR1 and CDR2 from the germline V gene are MNHNY and SVGAGI (reference sequence). The V and J ends lost 0 bases and 11 bases respectively, with 10 bases between them. The CDR3 consists of 12 residues.

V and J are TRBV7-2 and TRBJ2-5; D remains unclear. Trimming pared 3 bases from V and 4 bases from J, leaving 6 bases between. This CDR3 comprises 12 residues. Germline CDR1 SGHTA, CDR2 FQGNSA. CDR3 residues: CASSLQRETQYF. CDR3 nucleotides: TGTGCCAGCAGCTTGCAGCGAGAGACCCAGTACTTC.

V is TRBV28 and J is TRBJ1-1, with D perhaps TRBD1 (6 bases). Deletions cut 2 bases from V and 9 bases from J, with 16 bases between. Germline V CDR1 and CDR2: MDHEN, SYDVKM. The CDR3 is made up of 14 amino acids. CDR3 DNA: TGTGCCAGCAGTTTAAGGGTCCAGGACAGCCAAGCTTTCTTT. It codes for CASSLRVQDSQAFF.

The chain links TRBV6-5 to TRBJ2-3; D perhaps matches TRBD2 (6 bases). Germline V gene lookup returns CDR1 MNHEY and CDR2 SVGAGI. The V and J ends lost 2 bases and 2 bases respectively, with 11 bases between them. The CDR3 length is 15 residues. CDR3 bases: TGTGCCAGCAGTTACACGGGAGCTCCCACAGATACGCAGTATTTT. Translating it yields CASSYTGAPTDTQYF.

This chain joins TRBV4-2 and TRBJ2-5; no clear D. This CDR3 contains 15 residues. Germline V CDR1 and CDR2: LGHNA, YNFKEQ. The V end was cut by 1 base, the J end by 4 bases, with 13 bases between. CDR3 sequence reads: CASSQVSAGIETQYF. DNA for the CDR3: TGTGCCAGCAGCCAAGTTTCCGCAGGTATAGAGACCCAGTACTTC.